Listed below are T cell receptor beta chains from one sample, sequenced in a study of molecular identifiers for immune sequencing clone quantification. TCRdb analysed the PCR reads with MiXCR anew, one entry per CDR3 protein. The sample records around 480,000 distinct CDR3 sequences, about 22% being singletons. The sequenced sample was naive CD8+ T cells from blood, with Jurkat cell RNA spiked in. The source is a human donor in good health. Some libraries in this study had Jurkat cell RNA spiked in. Each CDR3 is given with its conserved first and last residue.

TRBJ2-6 | TRBV6-2/TRBV6-3 | CASSSWAGPFPLSGANVLTF
TRBJ2-7 | TRBV7-3 | CASSPQGTFYEQYF
TRBJ2-3 | TRBV27 | CASSFLVADTQYF
TRBJ2-7 | TRBV18 | CASSPTGGHEQYF
TRBJ1-1 | TRBV4-2 | CASSRDLGQTFLF
TRBJ2-1 | TRBV6-2/TRBV6-3 | CASSVTSGGAFSNEQFF
TRBJ2-1 | TRBV18 | CASSSSEFRKEQFF
TRBJ1-1 | TRBV4-3 | CASSQDARTGRTEAFF
TRBJ2-3 | TRBV10-3 | CATAGEFTDTQYF
TRBJ1-1 | TRBV19 | CASSIGHSNTEAFF
TRBJ1-3 | TRBV24-1 | CATSDLPGQGAGNTIYF
TRBJ2-3 | TRBV28 | CASSRPGLAGGPSTDTQYF
TRBJ2-2 | TRBV24-1 | CATSGLAGGSDTGELFF
TRBJ2-7 | TRBV27 | CASSLTGALEQYF
TRBJ2-5 | TRBV20-1 | CSARDYRVPPLVQYF
TRBJ1-5 | TRBV6-1 | CASSVFEGNQPQHF
TRBJ2-3 | TRBV24-1 | CATSDSRGPGGTDTQYF
TRBJ2-7 | TRBV4-3 | CASSQDRQGMYEQYF
TRBJ1-1 | TRBV5-6 | CASSLGQVGYVNTEAFF
TRBJ2-5 | TRBV10-3 | CAISDPGLHQETQYF
TRBJ1-5 | TRBV5-6 | CASSLRAGWPNQPQHF
TRBJ2-1 | TRBV2 | CASSARASGRASYNEQFF
TRBJ2-1 | TRBV30 | CAWSPGQGFYEQFF
TRBJ1-6 | TRBV4-3 | CASSQDFVGQGNSPLHF
TRBJ2-5 | TRBV7-2 | CASSPRDRQETQYF
TRBJ1-2 | TRBV27 | CASSYSGGTYGYTF
TRBJ2-3 | TRBV20-1 | CSAPRQERFDTQYF
TRBJ1-1 | TRBV28 | CASSLNLGGTEAFF
TRBJ1-2 | TRBV4-1 | CASSQEAAGEVRSANYGYTF
TRBJ1-5 | TRBV7-9 | CASSSGAGERNQPQHF
TRBJ2-1 | TRBV13 | CASSLTANEQFF
TRBJ2-7 | TRBV5-1 | CASSLGVDMSYEQYF
TRBJ2-7 | TRBV27 | CASSSPGRVGFYEQYF
TRBJ2-5 | TRBV10-1 | CASSAAVQETQYF
TRBJ2-7 | TRBV2 | CATDMAGGEQYF
TRBJ2-3 | TRBV7-9 | CASSSRGRDTQYF
TRBJ2-2 | TRBV4-3 | CASSPSGGASYTGELFF
TRBJ2-7 | TRBV19 | CASSIDTAYEQYF
TRBJ2-3 | TRBV4-1 | CASSRVTSDTDTQYF
TRBJ1-1 | TRBV11-2 | CASSLASNTEAFF
TRBJ2-1 | TRBV4-3 | CASSQDHTGLWADEQFF
TRBJ2-5 | TRBV28 | CASSPRIKETQYF
TRBJ1-5 | TRBV28 | CASSTIRDRVDGNQPQHF
TRBJ2-7 | TRBV20-1 | CSVAKGLGEQYF
TRBJ1-1 | TRBV5-1 | CASSLGLDRAPPGAFF